The 16 T cell receptor beta chains reported below all come from one sample, sequenced in a study of T cells in localized non-small cell lung cancer. Produced via immunoSEQ multiplex PCR; TCRdb's table is partial and in-frame only. The table has almost 40,000 clones, about four fifths seen once. The starting material was PBMCs, obtained before any cancer treatment. All receptors come from a woman aged 35 to 70 with stage II squamous cell lung carcinoma.

The rearrangement joins TRBV11-2 to TRBJ2-7, with 7 bases that match TRBD1. Germline loops: CDR1 SGHAT, CDR2 FQNNGV. The V and J ends lost 5 bases and 7 bases, in that order; junction bases with no gene match: 8. The CDR3 is made up of 13 amino acids. The CDR3 sequence: CASSTRTGREQYF. The CDR3 region has the DNA TGTGCCAGCAGCACTCGGACAGGTCGAGAGCAGTACTTC. The full variable domain, in which reference TRBV11-2 and TRBJ2-7 provide the parts outside the CDR3, is EAGVAQSPRYKIIEKRQSVAFWCNPISGHATLYWYQQILGQGPKLLIQFQNNGVVDDSQLPKDRFSAERLKGVDSTLKIQPAKLEDSAVYLCASSTRTGREQYFGPGTRLTVT.

This chain uses TRBV5-4 with TRBJ1-4; possible D gene TRBD1, 5 bases. V was cut by 5 bases and J by 8 bases, with 19 bases left in between. Germline CDR1 SGHNT, CDR2 YYREEE (reference sequence). The CDR3 has 15 residues. The DNA of the CDR3 is TGTGCCAGCAGTTCTGAAGGGACCCTGAACGAAAAACTGTTTTTT. As protein: CASSSEGTLNEKLFF.

This clone turned up a few times. The CDR3 sequence: CASSPVRGSSDEQFF. CDR3 nucleotide sequence: TGTGCCAGCAGCCCGGTTCGGGGAAGCAGCGATGAGCAGTTCTTC. The chain uses TRBV7-2 and TRBJ2-1; TRBD2 is a possible D gene (5 bases). The germline V gene has CDR1 SGHTA and CDR2 FQGNSA. V lost 5 bases to trimming and J lost 8 bases, with 19 bases between them. The CDR3 loop spans 15 amino acids.

The V and J genes are TRBV19 and TRBJ2-7, with 7 bases matching TRBD1. The V gene end was trimmed by 9 bases and the J gene end by 0 bases; junction bases not matched to a gene: 5. Germline V gives CDR1 LNHDA, CDR2 SQIVND (reference sequence). The CDR3 loop spans 13 amino acids. The CDR3 reads CASAPGGSYEQYF. CDR3 DNA: TGTGCCAGCGCTCCAGGGGGCTCCTACGAGCAGTACTTC.

This clone appeared once. The J gene is TRBJ1-2, the V gene TRBV29-1, with 9 bases aligning to TRBD1. The junction had 0 bases not matched to a gene; V was cut back by 4 bases and J by 0 bases. Germline CDR1 reads SQVTM; CDR2 reads ANQGSEA. This CDR3 spans 13 amino acids. The CDR3 loop is CSVGQGANYGYTF. The CDR3 DNA follows: TGCAGCGTTGGACAGGGGGCTAACTATGGCTACACCTTC.

The V and J genes are TRBV10-3 and TRBJ1-4, with a possible D match to TRBD1 (5 bases). CDR1 is ENHRY and CDR2 is SYGVKD in the germline V gene. The V end was cut by 2 bases, the J end by 7 bases, with 14 bases between. The CDR3 length is 15 residues. In DNA form, the CDR3 reads TGTGCCATCAGTGAGAGGGGCCAACGGGGTGAAAAACTGTTTTTT. Translating it yields CAISERGQRGEKLFF.

Remarks on this clone: A junction end diverges from the germline sequence, so it may reflect a read error. The rearrangement links TRBV10-3 to TRBJ1-2, with 7 bases lining up with TRBD1. The CDR3 runs to 13 residues. CDR1 and CDR2 from the germline V gene are ENHRY and SYGVKD. The CDR3 protein is CASSLTGTDGYTF. The CDR3 DNA reads as TGTGCCAGCAGTTTGACCGGGACAGATGGCTACACCTTC.

The chain joins TRBV5-6 to TRBJ1-1; D unclear. V lost 2 bases and J 3 bases, leaving 8 bases between the germline ends. This CDR3 comprises 13 residues. CDR1 and CDR2 from the germline V gene are SGHDT and YYEEEE. The CDR3 protein is CASSFSEDTEAFF. The CDR3 DNA reads TGTGCCAGCAGCTTCTCCGAGGACACTGAAGCTTTCTTT.

This chain uses TRBV27 with TRBJ1-2; 7 bases map to TRBD1. Germline CDR1 MNHEY, CDR2 SMNVEV (reference sequence). This CDR3 is 16 amino acids long. V was clipped by 3 bases and J by 2 bases; unmatched bases: 9. DNA for the CDR3: TGTGCCAGCAGTTTTATCGGGGACAGAGACAACTATGGCTACACCTTC. This gives the protein CASSFIGDRDNYGYTF.

For the CDR3, the DNA is TGCGCCAGCAGCTTTTCGCTAGCGGGAGCGGGTGAGCAGTTCTTC. Amino acid sequence: CASSFSLAGAGEQFF. The chain employs TRBV5-1 and TRBJ2-1; 10 bases are shared with TRBD2. This CDR3 is built from 15 residues. Germline V lookup: CDR1 SGHRS, CDR2 YFSETQ. The trim removed 2 bases at V and 9 bases at J, leaving 8 bases unmatched.

A single count supports this clone. This chain joins TRBV11-1 and TRBJ1-5, with 8 bases matching TRBD1. This CDR3 spans 13 amino acids. Germline V gene lookup returns CDR1 SGHAT and CDR2 FQDESV (reference sequence). V lost 5 bases, J lost 5 bases, and 2 bases stayed unmatched. The CDR3 nucleotides are TGTGCCAGCAGCCCGACAGGGGATCAGCCCCAGCATTTT. It codes for CASSPTGDQPQHF.

The V gene is TRBV7-2, the J gene TRBJ2-5; the match to TRBD2 covers 11 bases. Germline-derived CDR1 and CDR2 are SGHTA and FQGNSA. The length of the CDR3 is 15 residues. Unmatched junction bases numbered 1, after V lost 0 bases and J lost 4 bases. The CDR3 DNA is TGTGCCAGCAGCTTAGCTAGCGGGAGGGTAGAGACCCAGTACTTC. The encoded protein is CASSLASGRVETQYF.

This clone was detected a few times. This chain connects TRBV5-1 to TRBJ1-1, with D possibly matching TRBD1 (6 bases). Trimming stripped 8 bases from V and 1 base from J, with 12 bases between. Germline V gives CDR1 SGHRS, CDR2 YFSETQ. There are 13 residues in the CDR3. The CDR3 region is CASGQGWNTEAFF. CDR3 DNA: TGCGCCAGTGGCCAGGGGTGGAACACTGAAGCTTTCTTT.

The chain carries TRBV5-8 and TRBJ1-2; D unclear. Germline CDR1 reads SGHTS; CDR2 reads YDEGEE. V was shortened by 5 bases and J by 0 bases, with 8 bases between the two germline ends. The CDR3 has 13 residues. CDR3 sequence (DNA): TGTGCCAGCAGGATCGGCACTAACTATGGCTACACCTTC. Protein sequence: CASRIGTNYGYTF.

This chain joins TRBV5-1 and TRBJ2-7; D gene uncertain. The CDR3 consists of 11 residues. V dropped 5 bases and J dropped 4 bases, with 7 bases sitting between them. Germline assignment: CDR1 SGHRS and CDR2 YFSETQ. The CDR3, as DNA: TGCGCCAGCAGTTCCCATTACGAGCAGTACTTC. Translating gives CASSSHYEQYF.

V gene TRBV29-1 combines with J gene TRBJ1-2, with unresolved D. V lost 3 bases, J lost 5 bases, and 10 bases lay in between. The CDR3 runs 12 residues. The germline gives CDR1 SQVTM, CDR2 ANQGSEA. The CDR3 region is CSVDTAWYGYTF. The CDR3 bases are TGCAGCGTTGACACTGCTTGGTATGGCTACACCTTC. The full variable domain, in which reference TRBV29-1 and TRBJ1-2 provide the parts outside the CDR3, is SAVISQKPSRDICQRGTSLTIQCQVDSQVTMMFWYRQQPGQSLTLIATANQGSEATYESGFVIDKFPISRPNLTFSTLTVSNMSPEDSSIYLCSVDTAWYGYTFGSGTRLTVV.